The 2 T cell receptor beta chains in this list originate from one sample, sequenced in a study of neoadjuvant anti-PD-1 for oral cavity cancer. Time point denoted: after neoadjuvant nivolumab, at surgical resection. The data were produced by immunoSEQ multiplex PCR, yet TCRdb's version contains in-frame clones alone and is incomplete. This table holds 23,000 or so clones, over 20% found once. The specimen was tumor tissue, collected after nivolumab (anti-PD-1) treatment. The receptors originated from a person aged 40 to 85 with oral cavity squamous cell carcinoma.

The gene calls are TRBV11-2 and TRBJ1-2, with 8 bases that match TRBD1. CDR1 and CDR2 (germline): SGHAT, FQNNGV. V trimming: 4 bases; J trimming: 6 bases; junction bases outside the gene matches: 4. The CDR3 length is 13 residues. CDR3 nucleotides: TGTGCCAGCAGCTCCGGGACAGGAAATGGCTACACCTTC. It translates to CASSSGTGNGYTF.

The chain recombines TRBV11-3 with TRBJ2-5; D perhaps matches TRBD1 (6 bases). Germline V gene data show CDR1 as SGHNT and CDR2 as YENEEA. V lost 1 base to trimming and J lost 4 bases, with 19 bases between them. This CDR3 is built from 17 residues. Here the CDR3 DNA reads TGTGCCAGCAGCTTAGGGGGGCTGGGGGTAGCATCAGAGACCCAGTACTTC. Translation: CASSLGGLGVASETQYF. The whole variable domain, remainder taken from reference TRBV11-3 and TRBJ2-5, is EAGVVQSPRYKIIEKKQPVAFWCNPISGHNTLYWYLQNLGQGPELLIRYENEEAVDDSQLPKDRFSAERLKGVDSTLKIQPAELGDSAVYLCASSLGGLGVASETQYFGPGTRLLVL.